Listed here is a single T cell receptor beta chain. CDR1 and CDR2 from the germline V gene are SNHLY and FYNNEI. This CDR3 is built from 15 residues. V was cut by 2 bases and J by 8 bases, with 16 bases left in between. Using immunoSEQ multiplex PCR, the repertoire was profiled, and TCRdb retains in-frame clones only, with some absent. Seen here are about 83,000 clones, 85% to 95% observed once, and the top ten hold about 0.14%. The data derive from a study of human versus mouse CDR3 diversity and MHC coevolution. Study overall: Samples had between roughly 0.6 x 10^7 and 1.7 x 10^7 valid reads.

The chain links TRBV2 to TRBJ1-5; D not certain. This sequence was found in a person between 25 and 70 years old in good health. The sample taken for sequencing was naive CD4+ T cells from blood. Subset indicated: CD45RO-negative CD62L-positive naive CD4 T cells. As DNA, the CDR3 is TGTGCCAGCAGTGAACGGAGGGTTATTGGAGAGCCCCAGCATTTT. Protein: CASSERRVIGEPQHF.